The 21 T cell receptor beta chains below all came from one sample that was sequenced in a study of CD8+ T cells in alopecia areata. Noted treatment: oral pan-JAK inhibitor, 5-10 mg twice daily. Extraction of RNA preceded its reverse transcription into cDNA, which served as the sequencing template. The data were produced by immunoSEQ multiplex PCR, yet TCRdb's version contains in-frame clones alone and is incomplete. The sample shows over 150,000 clones, roughly 64% of them seen only once. This specimen consisted of CD8+ T cells sorted from blood, obtained at week 24, from a patient treated with tofacitinib. These receptors all come from a human donor with alopecia areata.

V and J are TRBV13 and TRBJ1-2; tentatively, D is TRBD1 (6 bases). CDR3 length equals 16 residues. Trimming took off 5 bases at V and 0 bases at J, with 16 bases between the two ends. The germline CDR1 and CDR2 sequences are PRHDT and FYEKMQ (reference sequence). This CDR3 is CASSTNPGAANYGYTF. The CDR3 nucleotides read TGTGCCAGCAGCACTAATCCAGGGGCCGCTAACTATGGCTACACCTTC.

This chain uses TRBV7-9 with TRBJ1-5; D unclear. The V and J ends lost 3 bases and 0 bases respectively, with 9 bases between them. The V gene's germline CDR1 is SEHNR and CDR2 FQNEAQ (reference sequence). The length of the CDR3 is 15 residues. The CDR3 DNA sequence: TGTGCCAGCAGCTTCGACGGGTATAGCAATCAGCCCCAGCATTTT. This gives the protein CASSFDGYSNQPQHF. The whole variable domain, filled in from reference TRBV7-9 and TRBJ1-5, reads DTGVSQNPRHKITKRGQNVTFRCDPISEHNRLYWYRQTLGQGPEFLTYFQNEAQLEKSRLLSDRFSAERPKGSFSTLEIQRTEQGDSAMYLCASSFDGYSNQPQHFGDGTRLSIL.

The J gene is TRBJ1-5, the V gene TRBV30; 8 nucleotides align to TRBD1. This CDR3 contains 13 residues. Germline CDR1 reads GTSNPN; CDR2 reads SVGIG (reference sequence). The junction had 10 bases not matched to a gene; V was cut back by 5 bases and J by 10 bases. CDR3 in DNA: TGTGCCTGGGGTCGACAGGGGTTCGAACCCCAGCATTTT. Protein sequence: CAWGRQGFEPQHF. The full variable domain, with the rest looked up from reference TRBV30 and TRBJ1-5, is SQTIHQWPATLVQPVGSPLSLECTVEGTSNPNLYWYRQAAGRGLQLLFYSVGIGQISSEVPQNLSASRPQDRQFILSSKKLLLSDSGFYLCAWGRQGFEPQHFGDGTRLSIL.

This clone occurred once. The V gene is TRBV30, the J gene TRBJ2-1; D is ambiguous. The CDR3 consists of 13 residues. V was clipped by 2 bases and J by 4 bases, with 9 bases between them. Looked up from germline, CDR1 is GTSNPN and CDR2 is SVGIG (reference sequence). The CDR3 here is CAWSFFGYNEQFF. CDR3 DNA sequence: TGTGCCTGGAGTTTCTTCGGGTACAATGAGCAGTTCTTC.

The rearrangement links TRBV7-9 to TRBJ1-1; D is undetermined. The V gene lost 2 bases and the J gene lost 0 bases, with 7 bases spanning the gap. The length of the CDR3 is 14 residues. CDR1 and CDR2 (germline): SEHNR, FQNEAQ (reference sequence). CDR3 DNA sequence: TGTGCCAGCAGCTTAACGGTAATGAACACTGAAGCTTTCTTT. Residues: CASSLTVMNTEAFF.

V gene TRBV10-2 combines with J gene TRBJ2-7; D uncertain. The CDR3 totals 13 residues. V was trimmed by 6 bases and J by 1 base, leaving 10 bases between them. The germline V gene has CDR1 WSHSY and CDR2 SAAADI. The CDR3 reads CASSAGQSYEQYF. The CDR3 coding sequence is TGCGCCAGCAGCGCCGGTCAGTCCTACGAGCAGTACTTC.

This chain joins TRBV6-6 and TRBJ1-2; D may be TRBD1 (5 bases). Per germline, CDR1 MNHNY and CDR2 SVGAGI (reference sequence). The germline V and J ends were trimmed by 0 bases and 6 bases, with 11 bases remaining between them. The CDR3 totals 14 residues. The CDR3: CASSYSNGGDGYTF. The CDR3 nucleotides are TGTGCCAGCAGTTACTCGAACGGAGGGGATGGCTACACCTTC.

The V call is TRBV2, the J call TRBJ2-5; D unresolved. CDR1 is SNHLY, CDR2 FYNNEI, per germline. Trimming pared 1 base from V and 2 bases from J, leaving 11 bases between. The CDR3 is 15 residues long. CDR3 loop: CASSEGIQVQETQYF. As DNA, the CDR3 is TGTGCCAGCAGTGAAGGGATACAAGTGCAAGAGACCCAGTACTTC.

The chain couples TRBV5-6 to TRBJ2-7; D gene uncertain. Germline V gives CDR1 SGHDT, CDR2 YYEEEE. The CDR3 runs to 12 residues. With 1 base removed from V and 2 bases from J, the gap between germline ends came to 4 bases. The DNA of the CDR3 is TGTGCCAGCAGCTTGAAAGCCTACGAGCAGTACTTC. Amino acids: CASSLKAYEQYF.

J is TRBJ1-2 and V is TRBV29-1; possibly TRBD1 for D (6 bases). This CDR3 spans 12 amino acids. Germline V gene lookup returns CDR1 SQVTM and CDR2 ANQGSEA. V lost 3 bases, J lost 7 bases, and 12 bases lay in between. The CDR3 DNA sequence: TGCAGCGTTGAGGTGGGGGGCCTTGGCTACACCTTC. It codes for CSVEVGGLGYTF.

To note about this clone: A junction end diverges from the germline sequence, so it may reflect a read error. The chain carries TRBV14 and TRBJ2-1; TRBD2 agrees at 8 bases. CDR1 and CDR2 from the germline V gene are SGHDN and FVKESK. There are 16 residues in the CDR3. The CDR3 DNA follows: TGTGCCATCAGCGGGGGCCCCACGAGCTCCTACAATGAGCAGTTCTTC. The encoded protein is CAISGGPTSSYNEQFF.

The V call is TRBV13, the J call TRBJ2-7, with 8 bases matching TRBD2. Germline CDR1 is PRHDT and CDR2 is FYEKMQ (reference sequence). V dropped 5 bases and J dropped 5; count of bases not matched to a gene: 5. The CDR3 is 13 amino acids. The CDR3 DNA is TGTGCCAGCAGCCCGGGGGGGCCGAACGAGCAGTACTTC. Protein product: CASSPGGPNEQYF. Looking up the rest from reference TRBV13 and TRBJ2-7 gives the full variable domain: AAGVIQSPRHLIKEKRETATLKCYPIPRHDTVYWYQQGPGQDPQFLISFYEKMQSDKGSIPDRFSAQQFSDYHSELNMSSLELGDSALYFCASSPGGPNEQYFGPGTRLTVT.

This clone appeared a few times. CDR3 residues: CASSQGQAEKLFF. CDR3 bases: TGCGCCAGCAGCCAAGGACAGGCTGAAAAACTGTTTTTT. The rearrangement joins TRBV4-1 to TRBJ1-4; perhaps TRBD1 as D (6 bases). Looked up from germline, CDR1 is MGHRA and CDR2 is YSYEKL. The V end was cut by 1 base, the J end by 7 bases, with 7 bases between. The CDR3 spans 13 residues.

V and J are TRBV30 and TRBJ1-2; D perhaps matches TRBD1 (6 bases). Deletions cut 4 bases from V and 6 bases from J, with 15 bases between. In germline, CDR1 is GTSNPN, CDR2 SVGIG (reference sequence). The CDR3 loop spans 13 amino acids. Written as DNA, the CDR3 is TGTGCCTGGACCCCCGTGGGGGCGGATGGCTACACCTTC. Translation gives CAWTPVGADGYTF.

The gene calls are TRBV6-5 and TRBJ2-5; D possibly corresponds to TRBD2 (5 bases). Trimming shortened V by 7 bases and J by 5 bases, and 20 bases separated the two germline ends. The CDR3 is made up of 15 amino acids. Germline CDR1 and CDR2: MNHEY and SVGAGI. CDR3 region: CASTHSFGVLETQYF. CDR3 in DNA: TGTGCCAGCACCCACAGCTTCGGGGTTTTGGAGACCCAGTACTTC.

The chain links TRBV25-1 to TRBJ2-5; D might be TRBD1 or TRBD2, each matching 5 bases. CDR3 length: 13 residues. In germline, CDR1 is MGHDK, CDR2 SYGVNS. V was cut by 5 bases and J by 4 bases, with 11 bases left in between. This CDR3 reads CASSIRDGETQYF. The CDR3 DNA is TGTGCCAGCAGTATCCGGGACGGAGAGACCCAGTACTTC.

The J gene is TRBJ2-3, the V gene TRBV4-2; D is uncertain. The ends were cut back, 4 bases at V and 2 bases at J, with 4 bases in the middle. This CDR3 comprises 12 residues. CDR1 is LGHNA, CDR2 YNFKEQ, per germline. The CDR3 nucleotides read TGTGCCAGCAGCCCCAACACAGATACGCAGTATTTT. It encodes CASSPNTDTQYF.

The chain carries TRBV30 and TRBJ2-7; 7 bases are shared with TRBD1. The CDR3 runs to 14 residues. Per the germline V gene, CDR1 is GTSNPN and CDR2 is SVGIG (reference sequence). With V trimmed by 2 bases and J by 5 bases, 9 bases remained unmatched. CDR3 nucleotide sequence: TGTGCCTGGAGTCCAGCTCATACAGGGGACGAGCAGTACTTC. It codes for CAWSPAHTGDEQYF.

V usage is TRBV7-9 and J usage is TRBJ1-2, with D maybe TRBD1 (6 bases). Deletions cut 3 bases from V and 2 bases from J, with 10 bases between. CDR1 is SEHNR and CDR2 is FQNEAQ in the germline V gene (reference sequence). There are 14 residues in the CDR3. The CDR3 loop is CASSLAGVNYGYTF. CDR3 DNA sequence: TGTGCCAGCAGCTTGGCAGGGGTAAACTATGGCTACACCTTC.

The chain uses TRBV29-1 and TRBJ2-5, with a weak D call TRBD2 (6 bases). CDR3 length: 13 residues. The germline CDR1 and CDR2 sequences are SQVTM and ANQGSEA. Trimming stripped 6 bases from V and 2 bases from J, with 13 bases between. CDR3 in DNA: TGCAGCGTCCCGGGACTCCAGCAAGAGACCCAGTACTTC. It specifies CSVPGLQQETQYF. Full variable domain (outside the CDR3, taken from reference TRBV29-1 and TRBJ2-5): SAVISQKPSRDICQRGTSLTIQCQVDSQVTMMFWYRQQPGQSLTLIATANQGSEATYESGFVIDKFPISRPNLTFSTLTVSNMSPEDSSIYLCSVPGLQQETQYFGPGTRLLVL.

The CDR3 region has the DNA TGTGCCAGTAGTATAGCTGGTGACTCCTACGAGCAGTACTTC. This translates into CASSIAGDSYEQYF. The V gene is TRBV19, the J gene TRBJ2-7; no clear D gene. CDR1 LNHDA and CDR2 SQIVND come from the germline V gene (reference sequence). The CDR3 length is 14 residues. Trimming took 1 base from V and 0 from J, leaving 7 bases between them.